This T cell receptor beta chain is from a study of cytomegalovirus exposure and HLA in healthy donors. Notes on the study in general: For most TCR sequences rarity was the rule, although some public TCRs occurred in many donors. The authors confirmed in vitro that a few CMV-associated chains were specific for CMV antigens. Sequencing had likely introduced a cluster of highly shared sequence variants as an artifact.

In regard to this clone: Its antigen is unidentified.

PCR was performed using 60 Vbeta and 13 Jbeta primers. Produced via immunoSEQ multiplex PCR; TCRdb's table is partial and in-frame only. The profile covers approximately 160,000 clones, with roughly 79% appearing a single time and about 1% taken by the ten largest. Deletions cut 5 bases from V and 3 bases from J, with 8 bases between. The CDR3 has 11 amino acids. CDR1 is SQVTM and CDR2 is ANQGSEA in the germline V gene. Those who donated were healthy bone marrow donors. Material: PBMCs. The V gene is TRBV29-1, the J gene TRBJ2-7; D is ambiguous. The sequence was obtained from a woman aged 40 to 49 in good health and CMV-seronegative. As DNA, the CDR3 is TGCAGCGTTAGAGGCGGCTACGAGCAGTACTTC. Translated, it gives CSVRGGYEQYF.